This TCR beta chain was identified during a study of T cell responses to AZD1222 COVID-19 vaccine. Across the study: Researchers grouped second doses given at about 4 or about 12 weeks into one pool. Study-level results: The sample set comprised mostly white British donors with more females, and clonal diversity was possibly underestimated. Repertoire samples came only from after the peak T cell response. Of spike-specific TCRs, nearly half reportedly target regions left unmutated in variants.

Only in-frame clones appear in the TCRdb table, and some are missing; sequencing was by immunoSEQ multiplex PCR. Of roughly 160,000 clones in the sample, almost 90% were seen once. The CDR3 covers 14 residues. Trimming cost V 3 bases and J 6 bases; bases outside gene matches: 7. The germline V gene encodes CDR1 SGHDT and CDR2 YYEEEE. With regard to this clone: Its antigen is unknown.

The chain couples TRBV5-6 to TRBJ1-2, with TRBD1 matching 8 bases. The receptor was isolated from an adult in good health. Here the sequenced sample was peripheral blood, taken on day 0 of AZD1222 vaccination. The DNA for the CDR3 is TGTGCCAGCAGCTCCCGGGACAGGATTCATGGCTACACCTTC. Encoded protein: CASSSRDRIHGYTF.